The clone carrying this T cell receptor beta chain was detected ten times or more. Its antigen remains unidentified. TCR alpha and beta CDR3 regions were amplified from RNA using iRepertoire nested multiplex PCR. TCRdb recomputed calls from the multiplex PCR reads with MiXCR, one row per CDR3 protein. The repertoire holds roughly 10,000 distinct CDR3 sequences, with approximately 60% as singletons. These data originate in a study of glioma-infiltrating T cells. Study-wide results and caveats: Very few CDR3 sequences were shared between tissue and blood.

The clonotype was recovered from a human donor with low-grade glioma or glioblastoma, undergoing nonglioma brain surgery, or in good health (not recorded which). The specimen sequenced was glioma tissue, nonneoplastic brain tissue, or PBMCs (not recorded which).

CDR3: CSVATAREYEQYF. DNA for the CDR3: TGCAGCGTTGCTACAGCCCGCGAGTACGAGCAGTACTTC. The chain links TRBV29-1 to TRBJ2-7; D is uncertain. This CDR3 region has 13 residues. From germline, CDR1 is SQVTM and CDR2 ANQGSEA. The germline V and J ends were trimmed by 4 bases and 4 bases, with 14 bases remaining between them.